The 18 T cell receptor beta chains reported below all come from one sample, sequenced in a study of blood T cells in healthy people across ages. Primed by a sample-barcoded 5' primer and a J-beta primer mix, a second PCR proceeded for about 6 to 12 cycles. MiXCR, run by TCRdb on the 5' RACE reads, gives a single entry per CDR3 protein. This table holds more than 1,000,000 distinct CDR3 sequences, roughly 24% found once. These same records also appear under a second study, on T cells of mothers and their children.

The sample consisted of blood. Receptors originate from a girl between 2 and 10 years old in good health.

The genes are TRBV7-2 and TRBJ1-1; maybe TRBD1 (5 bases). In germline, CDR1 is SGHTA, CDR2 FQGNSA. V lost 5 bases and J 1 base, leaving 11 bases between the germline ends. The CDR3 runs to 14 residues. CDR3 coding DNA: TGTGCCAGCAGCGCGGCGAGGGGGAACACTGAAGCTTTCTTT. Its protein product is CASSAARGNTEAFF.

This clonotype has just a few counts. The rearrangement joins TRBV12-3 or TRBV12-4 to TRBJ2-2; 13 bases match TRBD2. This CDR3 is built from 17 residues. Losses at the gene ends were 6 bases for V and 5 bases for J; bases not matched to a gene: 9. The CDR3 sequence: CASRPRTSGSITGELFF. The CDR3 DNA reads TGTGCCAGCAGACCGCGGACTAGCGGGAGTATAACCGGGGAGCTGTTTTTT.

This clonotype occurred a few times. The CDR3 is CASSMSGYTF. DNA of the CDR3: TGTGCCAGCAGTATGTCTGGCTACACCTTC. The V and J genes are TRBV6-6 and TRBJ1-2; no reliable D call. Germline assignment: CDR1 MNHNY and CDR2 SVGAGI (reference sequence). There are 10 residues in the CDR3. V was cut by 5 bases and J by 7 bases, with 5 bases left in between.

As to this clonotype: A read error may produce the germline difference seen at one junction end. The chain has TRBV24-1 and TRBJ2-5; D possibly corresponds to TRBD1 (6 bases). Germline V gene data show CDR1 as KGHDR and CDR2 as SFDVKD. The CDR3 is 17 amino acids. In nucleotides, the CDR3 is TGTGCCACCAGTGATTCGAGGGGGAAGGCCCCCCAAGAGACCCAGCACTTC. It encodes CATSDSRGKAPQETQHF.

There are a few counts of this clonotype. The gene calls are TRBV28 and TRBJ1-4; D uncertain. Trimming stripped 6 bases from V and 8 bases from J, with 13 bases between. Germline lookup yields CDR1 MDHEN and CDR2 SYDVKM. The CDR3 extends over 13 amino acids. The CDR3 coding sequence is TGTGCCAGCAGCCAAGTAGGGAGCGAAAAACTGTTTTTT. Its translation: CASSQVGSEKLFF.

This chain connects TRBV7-2 to TRBJ2-7, with 7 bases fitting TRBD1. V lost 5 bases, J lost 3 bases, and 13 bases stayed unmatched. The CDR3 spans 16 residues. Germline lookup yields CDR1 SGHTA and CDR2 FQGNSA. The chain's CDR3 is CASSVISGTVYYEQYF. CDR3 in DNA: TGTGCCAGCAGCGTAATCTCTGGGACAGTTTACTACGAGCAGTACTTC. Looking up the rest from reference TRBV7-2 and TRBJ2-7 gives the full variable domain: GAGVSQSPSNKVTEKGKDVELRCDPISGHTALYWYRQSLGQGLEFLIYFQGNSAPDKSGLPSDRFSAERTGGSVSTLTIQRTQQEDSAVYLCASSVISGTVYYEQYFGPGTRLTVT.

This clonotype has just a few counts. The gene calls are TRBV4-1 and TRBJ2-5, with D perhaps TRBD1 (6 bases). The DNA end is a closer match to TRBJ2-7, so the J assignment may be wrong. Germline lookup yields CDR1 MGHRA and CDR2 YSYEKL. The length of the CDR3 is 16 residues. CDR3 loop: CASSPIFSGEGYEQYF. DNA of the CDR3: TGCGCCAGCAGCCCAATATTCTCAGGGGAAGGGTACGAGCAGTACTTC.

The rearrangement joins TRBV7-2 to TRBJ2-7, with 12 bases fitting TRBD2. This CDR3 spans 15 amino acids. In germline, CDR1 is SGHTA, CDR2 FQGNSA. V shed 6 bases and J 3 bases; nucleotides not matched to a gene: 6. CDR3 bases: TGTGCCAGCAGACAACTAGCGGGAGGACGCTACGAGCAGTACTTC. Its protein is CASRQLAGGRYEQYF. Full variable domain (missing parts from reference TRBV7-2 and TRBJ2-7): GAGVSQSPSNKVTEKGKDVELRCDPISGHTALYWYRQSLGQGLEFLIYFQGNSAPDKSGLPSDRFSAERTGGSVSTLTIQRTQQEDSAVYLCASRQLAGGRYEQYFGPGTRLTVT.

The genes are TRBV3-1 and TRBJ1-1; D might be TRBD1 (6 bases). The length of the CDR3 is 15 residues. V lost 4 bases and J lost 3, with 15 bases in between. Germline values: CDR1 LGHDT, CDR2 YNNKEL (reference sequence). The CDR3 coding sequence is TGTGCCAGCAGCCCCCTGAGGGGGAGTTACACTGAAGCTTTCTTT. This codes for CASSPLRGSYTEAFF.

V usage is TRBV27 and J usage is TRBJ2-5, with 7 bases identical to TRBD1. Per germline, CDR1 MNHEY and CDR2 SMNVEV (reference sequence). The CDR3 is 17 residues long. V shed 4 bases and J 1 base; nucleotides not matched to a gene: 12. Written as DNA, the CDR3 is TGTGCCAGCAGTTCCCTAACTATACAGGGGACCCAAGAGACCCAGTACTTC. This translates into CASSSLTIQGTQETQYF.

Ten or more counts support this clonotype. The CDR3 DNA reads TGTGCCAGCAGCCCGACAGGGACTGAAGCTTTCTTT. Protein sequence: CASSPTGTEAFF. The chain joins TRBV7-9 to TRBJ1-1; TRBD1 aligns across 7 bases. Germline-derived CDR1 and CDR2 are SEHNR and FQNEAQ (reference sequence). The CDR3 loop spans 12 amino acids. V gave up 5 bases and J gave up 5 bases; unmatched junction bases: 2.

V usage is TRBV29-1 and J usage is TRBJ1-3; the D is unclear. CDR1 SQVTM and CDR2 ANQGSEA come from the germline V gene. The CDR3 length is 13 residues. Trimming removed 5 bases from V and 1 base from J, with 9 bases in between. Written as DNA, the CDR3 is TGCAGCGTTCTGGACGGTTCTGGAAACACCATATATTTT. This encodes CSVLDGSGNTIYF.

The chain couples TRBV5-1 to TRBJ2-1; the match to TRBD1 covers 10 bases. The CDR3 covers 16 residues. CDR1 and CDR2 (germline): SGHRS, YFSETQ. Losses at the gene ends were 4 bases for V and 2 bases for J; bases not matched to a gene: 6. Here the CDR3 reads CASSGQGVITYNEQFF. Here the CDR3 DNA reads TGCGCCAGCAGCGGACAGGGGGTCATAACCTACAATGAGCAGTTCTTC.

In DNA, the CDR3 is TGTGCCAGCAGCCCAACAGGGACGGGAGGTTTCTTT. As protein: CASSPTGTGGFF. V is TRBV12-3 or TRBV12-4 and J is TRBJ1-1; possible D gene TRBD1, 6 bases. V gave up 6 bases and J gave up 13 bases, with 18 bases separating them. The CDR3 totals 12 residues.

V gene TRBV12-3 or TRBV12-4 combines with J gene TRBJ1-1, with D uncertain. Trimming pared 5 bases from V and 6 bases from J, leaving 13 bases between. The CDR3 sequence is 13 residues long. The CDR3 region has the DNA TGTGCCAGCAGTCGCCCTACCTTGGCTGAAGCTTTCTTT. This codes for CASSRPTLAEAFF.

This clonotype was seen more than once but under ten times. The V and J genes are TRBV6-5 and TRBJ1-1; 9 bases line up with TRBD1. The CDR3 totals 15 residues. Germline loops: CDR1 MNHEY, CDR2 SVGAGI. Germline trimming cut 4 bases from V and 5 bases from J; bases unmatched to any gene: 8. CDR3 amino acids: CASSFDGTGRTEAFF. The CDR3 DNA sequence: TGTGCCAGCAGTTTCGACGGGACAGGGCGAACTGAAGCTTTCTTT.

This clonotype was picked up one time. The genes are TRBV7-9 and TRBJ2-1; D not certain. The CDR3 is 14 residues long. Trimming left V 0 bases short and J 10 bases short, with 13 bases between. Germline lookup yields CDR1 SEHNR and CDR2 FQNEAQ (reference sequence). The CDR3 region has the DNA TGTGCCAGCAGCTTAGCGCTGTTTGCGCAGGAGCAGTTCTTC. Encoded protein: CASSLALFAQEQFF. Combining the CDR3 with reference TRBV7-9 and TRBJ2-1 gives the whole variable domain DTGVSQNPRHKITKRGQNVTFRCDPISEHNRLYWYRQTLGQGPEFLTYFQNEAQLEKSRLLSDRFSAERPKGSFSTLEIQRTEQGDSAMYLCASSLALFAQEQFFGPGTRLTVL.

The rearrangement joins TRBV18 to TRBJ2-7; 12 bases agree with TRBD2. CDR1 is KGHSH and CDR2 is LQKENI in the germline V gene. CDR3 length: 14 residues. Losses at the gene ends were 6 bases for V and 6 bases for J; bases not matched to a gene: 6. DNA for the CDR3: TGTGCCAGCTCGGCTGGACTAGCGGGGAGCGAGCAGTACTTC. This sequence encodes CASSAGLAGSEQYF.